This T cell receptor beta chain was sequenced during a study of OX40 agonist ivuxolimab in advanced cancers. Some background on the complete study: Ivuxolimab was an agonistic, fully human IgG2 monoclonal antibody directed against OX40 (CD134), a costimulatory receptor. In the dose-escalation cohort, 70% to 85% of patients were male, and the mean age was 60 years with a range of roughly 20 to 85. Intravenous ivuxolimab was administered to patients every 2 weeks at six dose levels: 0.01, 0.1, 0.3, 1.5, 3 and 10 mg/kg. Of the approximately 50 patients in dose escalation, about 20 had hepatocellular carcinoma, some 15 had melanoma, 9 had renal cell carcinoma and 9 had head and neck cancer. Partial responses occurred in three dose-escalation patients, of whom one had hepatocellular carcinoma and two had cutaneous melanoma. Prior anti-PD-1, anti-PD-L1 or anti-CTLA-4 therapy was permitted, and checkpoint inhibitors had been received by more than 35% of dose-escalation patients. The monotherapy dose-escalation portion (N ≈ 52 patients) of the phase I ivuxolimab trial is reported in the paper. The purpose of peripheral TCRbeta sequencing was to test whether ivuxolimab changed TCR sequence diversity and led to clonal T-cell expansion.

The trial excluded patients who had a history of autoimmune disease or who were on systemic immunosuppression. Peripheral blood for TCR sequencing was drawn from every dose cohort at baseline, at cycle 4 day 1 and at cycle 7 day 1. Samples came from an open-label, multicenter, first-in-human phase I dose-escalation trial of ivuxolimab. Adults with locally advanced or metastatic head and neck squamous cell, hepatocellular, melanoma or renal cell carcinoma were enrolled in the trial. Before TCR sequencing, CD4+ T cells and CD8+ T cells were sorted from peripheral blood as separate populations. Inclusive of the bounding cysteine and phenylalanine, the CDR3 is 14 residues long. Solely the CDR3 DNA is kept, with 42 bases framed from the first base. According to the germline V gene, CDR1 reads SGHVS and CDR2 reads FNYEAQ. Beyond this particular receptor, the publication reports: In the 0.1-3.0 mg/kg groups, partial responders were among the patients with the lowest normalized peripheral clonal expansion, particularly in CD8+ T cells. Low levels of normalized T-cell clonal expansion were also seen in some patients who did not respond. Clonal expansion of both CD4+ and CD8+ blood T cells was observed from baseline to week 6 at doses 0.1 to 3.0 mg/kg. On average, CD8+ T cells showed more expanded clones than CD4+ T cells after ivuxolimab. The antigen specificity of the clonally expanded peripheral T cells was not determined.

Of note for this clone: No antigen is known for it. Relative to the germline gene, one junction end is altered; a read error may explain this.

Genomic DNA was extracted from sorted cells for sequencing of the TCRbeta CDR3 region. TCRbeta CDR3 regions were sequenced using the immunoSEQ Assay. Drawn from immuneACCESS, this table holds only the in-frame rearrangements with V and J called that TCRdb kept. Clones are partly lost; checked studies trace under half to an unresolved V gene and leave the rest unexplained. This sample comprises approximately 70,000 clones, 80% to 85% of them detected only once. Roughly 7.9% of the sample is in the top ten clones. The rearranged chain carries TRBV7-6 and TRBJ2-7, and TRBD2 aligns with 10 junction nucleotides. The sequencing used CD4+ or CD8+ T cells sorted from blood, collected in a trial of the OX40 agonist ivuxolimab. The TCR sequence derives from an adult with an advanced solid tumor such as melanoma, head and neck, liver or kidney cancer. The CDR3 sequence is CASSLAGEPYEQYF. The bases read TGTGCCAGCAGCCTAGCGGGGGAACCTTACGAGCAGTACTTC.